This TCR beta chain was retrieved from a study of Graves' ophthalmopathy and Graves' hyperthyroidism. V was cut by 6 bases and J by 0 bases, with 8 bases left in between. The germline gives CDR1 MNHEY, CDR2 SVGEGT. CDR3 size: 14 residues. This clonotype was observed a few times. The antigen is unknown. From RNA, the CDR3 regions of TCR beta chains were amplified and sequenced. HTBI primers were used in a first-round RT-PCR, which preceded a second-round multiplex PCR. TCRdb passed the multiplex PCR reads through MiXCR, listing each CDR3 protein once. Seen here are approximately 640,000 distinct CDR3 sequences, about 41% observed once, and the top ten hold around 3.3%. Every ophthalmopathy donor presented moderate-to-severe activity, CAS ≥3, NOSPECS ≥4 and duration under 3 months. Exclusion criteria comprised other autoimmune diseases, uncontrolled infections, pregnancy or lactation in patients. The study, taken as a whole, reports: Blood also harbored most expanded thyroid clonotypes above 0.001 frequency. Forecasting of ophthalmopathy progression by the model achieved around 71% sensitivity and approximately 72% specificity.

The specimen sequenced was peripheral blood. The clonotype originates from an adult man with Graves' ophthalmopathy. The chain uses TRBV6-2 or TRBV6-3 and TRBJ2-2; possibly TRBD1 or TRBD2 for D (5 bases each). DNA for the CDR3: TGTGCCAGCAGCAAGGGACCGAACACCGGGGAGCTGTTTTTT. This encodes CASSKGPNTGELFF.